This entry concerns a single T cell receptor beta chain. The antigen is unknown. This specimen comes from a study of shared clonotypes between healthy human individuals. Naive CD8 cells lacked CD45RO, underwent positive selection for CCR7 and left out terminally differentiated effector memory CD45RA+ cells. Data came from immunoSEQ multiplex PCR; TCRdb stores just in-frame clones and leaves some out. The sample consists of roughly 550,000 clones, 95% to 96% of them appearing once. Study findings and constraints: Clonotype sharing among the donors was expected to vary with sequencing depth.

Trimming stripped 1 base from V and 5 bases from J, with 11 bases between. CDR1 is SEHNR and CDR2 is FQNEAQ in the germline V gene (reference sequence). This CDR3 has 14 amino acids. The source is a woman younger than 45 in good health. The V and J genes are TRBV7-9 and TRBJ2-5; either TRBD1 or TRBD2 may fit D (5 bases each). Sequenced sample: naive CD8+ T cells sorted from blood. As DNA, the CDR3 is TGTGCCAGCAGCTTAGTCGGGGCTTACGAGACCCAGTACTTC. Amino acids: CASSLVGAYETQYF.